This is a list of T cell receptor beta chains from one sample in a study of T cells in Graves' hyperthyroidism and ophthalmopathy. MiXCR, run by TCRdb on the multiplex PCR reads, gives a single entry per CDR3 protein. Of more than 300,000 distinct CDR3 sequences listed, 18% are singletons. The material sequenced was blood. The receptors here all came from a man younger than 35 with Graves' ophthalmopathy. Each CDR3 is given with its conserved first and last residue.

v_call,j_call,cdr3_aa
TRBV12-3/TRBV12-4,TRBJ1-1,CASSPGDTEALF
TRBV2,TRBJ1-5,CASSGQYNQPQHF
TRBV4-1,TRBJ1-2,CASSQDEGALLYGYTF
TRBV6-2/TRBV6-3,TRBJ1-5,CASSPFSRGDQPQHF
TRBV12-3/TRBV12-4,TRBJ1-1,CASSLAAPYTEAFF
TRBV18,TRBJ1-2,CASSPRDASRGGYTF
TRBV10-3,TRBJ1-6,CAISESSRRESYNSPLHF
TRBV5-4,TRBJ1-1,CASSLGAGTTEAFF
TRBV2,TRBJ1-2,CASGEEVQGAKGYTF
TRBV5-4,TRBJ2-1,CASRHRGGEQFF
TRBV20-1,TRBJ2-7,CSASGHTYEQYF
TRBV19,TRBJ1-1,CASSLAGTVLTEAFF
TRBV6-1,TRBJ2-7,CATLLGRAYEQYF
TRBV12-3/TRBV12-4,TRBJ1-3,CASSPLSGNTIYF
TRBV19,TRBJ2-3,CASSYGAGGADTQYF
TRBV24-1,TRBJ2-2,CATSDLGQSNTGELFF
TRBV19,TRBJ1-5,CASSIDLAAGIEPQHF
TRBV6-2/TRBV6-3,TRBJ1-1,CASFPRTLNTEAFF
TRBV14,TRBJ2-2,CASSHDSGELFF
TRBV6-5,TRBJ2-2,CASSYGGQGTGELFF
TRBV24-1,TRBJ2-5,CATSDFRGEQETQYF
TRBV19,TRBJ1-2,CASSLTDTNYGYTF
TRBV3-1,TRBJ2-1,CASSQTYLGGRKNEQFF
TRBV18,TRBJ2-2,CASSPRTGANTGELFF
TRBV5-8,TRBJ1-2,CASSASSYGYTF
TRBV13,TRBJ2-3,CASSLKLAGVTSTDTQYF
TRBV7-3,TRBJ2-1,CASSLGGLAGGLFRHNEQFF
TRBV6-1,TRBJ2-7,CASSWGVGNYEQYF
TRBV12-3/TRBV12-4,TRBJ2-7,CASSSYRASNEQYF
TRBV25-1,TRBJ1-3,CASRGYGSSGNTIYF
TRBV27,TRBJ2-1,CAKHSDEQFF
TRBV20-1,TRBJ2-7,CSARTGQGVPYEQYF
TRBV2,TRBJ1-5,CASRMTLTSANRYSNQPQHF
TRBV25-1,TRBJ2-1,CASSADRDSQGNEQFF
TRBV12-3/TRBV12-4,TRBJ1-1,CASRYGTEAFF
TRBV11-2,TRBJ1-1,CASSPFTNTEAFF
TRBV6-1,TRBJ2-2,CASSGGGDPNTGELFF
TRBV7-8,TRBJ1-2,CASSLIRTGDYGYTF
TRBV27,TRBJ1-1,CASSYGGGVSEAFF
TRBV7-3,TRBJ1-6,CASSSDYNSPLHF
TRBV2,TRBJ1-2,CASRAGQPGYTF
TRBV12-3/TRBV12-4,TRBJ1-2,CASSLVGGYGYTF
TRBV10-3,TRBJ2-7,CAISGAVGSYEQYF
TRBV2,TRBJ2-7,CASSIAGTGSYEQYF
TRBV7-9,TRBJ1-2,CASSLSGTGALGYGYTF
TRBV28,TRBJ2-6,CASSLPRTGEVEGANVLTF
TRBV27,TRBJ1-1,CASAGYTEAFF
TRBV12-3/TRBV12-4,TRBJ1-1,CASSWNTLNTEAFF
TRBV2,TRBJ2-1,CASSGTEVSYNEQFF
TRBV3-1,TRBJ2-7,CASSDGTAYEQYF
TRBV11-2,TRBJ1-2,CASSQLQRAGYHFGYGYTF
TRBV3-1,TRBJ2-5,CASSQERSGAETQYF
TRBV3-1,TRBJ1-1,CASKEAMNTEAFF
TRBV18,TRBJ1-4,CASSSDRAATNEKLFF
TRBV2,TRBJ2-7,CASSELAGVSEQYF
TRBV6-1,TRBJ1-3,CASTGPGSGNTIYF
TRBV11-2,TRBJ1-3,CASSLEVFSSGNTIYF
TRBV15,TRBJ2-7,CATRRGGGNYEQYF